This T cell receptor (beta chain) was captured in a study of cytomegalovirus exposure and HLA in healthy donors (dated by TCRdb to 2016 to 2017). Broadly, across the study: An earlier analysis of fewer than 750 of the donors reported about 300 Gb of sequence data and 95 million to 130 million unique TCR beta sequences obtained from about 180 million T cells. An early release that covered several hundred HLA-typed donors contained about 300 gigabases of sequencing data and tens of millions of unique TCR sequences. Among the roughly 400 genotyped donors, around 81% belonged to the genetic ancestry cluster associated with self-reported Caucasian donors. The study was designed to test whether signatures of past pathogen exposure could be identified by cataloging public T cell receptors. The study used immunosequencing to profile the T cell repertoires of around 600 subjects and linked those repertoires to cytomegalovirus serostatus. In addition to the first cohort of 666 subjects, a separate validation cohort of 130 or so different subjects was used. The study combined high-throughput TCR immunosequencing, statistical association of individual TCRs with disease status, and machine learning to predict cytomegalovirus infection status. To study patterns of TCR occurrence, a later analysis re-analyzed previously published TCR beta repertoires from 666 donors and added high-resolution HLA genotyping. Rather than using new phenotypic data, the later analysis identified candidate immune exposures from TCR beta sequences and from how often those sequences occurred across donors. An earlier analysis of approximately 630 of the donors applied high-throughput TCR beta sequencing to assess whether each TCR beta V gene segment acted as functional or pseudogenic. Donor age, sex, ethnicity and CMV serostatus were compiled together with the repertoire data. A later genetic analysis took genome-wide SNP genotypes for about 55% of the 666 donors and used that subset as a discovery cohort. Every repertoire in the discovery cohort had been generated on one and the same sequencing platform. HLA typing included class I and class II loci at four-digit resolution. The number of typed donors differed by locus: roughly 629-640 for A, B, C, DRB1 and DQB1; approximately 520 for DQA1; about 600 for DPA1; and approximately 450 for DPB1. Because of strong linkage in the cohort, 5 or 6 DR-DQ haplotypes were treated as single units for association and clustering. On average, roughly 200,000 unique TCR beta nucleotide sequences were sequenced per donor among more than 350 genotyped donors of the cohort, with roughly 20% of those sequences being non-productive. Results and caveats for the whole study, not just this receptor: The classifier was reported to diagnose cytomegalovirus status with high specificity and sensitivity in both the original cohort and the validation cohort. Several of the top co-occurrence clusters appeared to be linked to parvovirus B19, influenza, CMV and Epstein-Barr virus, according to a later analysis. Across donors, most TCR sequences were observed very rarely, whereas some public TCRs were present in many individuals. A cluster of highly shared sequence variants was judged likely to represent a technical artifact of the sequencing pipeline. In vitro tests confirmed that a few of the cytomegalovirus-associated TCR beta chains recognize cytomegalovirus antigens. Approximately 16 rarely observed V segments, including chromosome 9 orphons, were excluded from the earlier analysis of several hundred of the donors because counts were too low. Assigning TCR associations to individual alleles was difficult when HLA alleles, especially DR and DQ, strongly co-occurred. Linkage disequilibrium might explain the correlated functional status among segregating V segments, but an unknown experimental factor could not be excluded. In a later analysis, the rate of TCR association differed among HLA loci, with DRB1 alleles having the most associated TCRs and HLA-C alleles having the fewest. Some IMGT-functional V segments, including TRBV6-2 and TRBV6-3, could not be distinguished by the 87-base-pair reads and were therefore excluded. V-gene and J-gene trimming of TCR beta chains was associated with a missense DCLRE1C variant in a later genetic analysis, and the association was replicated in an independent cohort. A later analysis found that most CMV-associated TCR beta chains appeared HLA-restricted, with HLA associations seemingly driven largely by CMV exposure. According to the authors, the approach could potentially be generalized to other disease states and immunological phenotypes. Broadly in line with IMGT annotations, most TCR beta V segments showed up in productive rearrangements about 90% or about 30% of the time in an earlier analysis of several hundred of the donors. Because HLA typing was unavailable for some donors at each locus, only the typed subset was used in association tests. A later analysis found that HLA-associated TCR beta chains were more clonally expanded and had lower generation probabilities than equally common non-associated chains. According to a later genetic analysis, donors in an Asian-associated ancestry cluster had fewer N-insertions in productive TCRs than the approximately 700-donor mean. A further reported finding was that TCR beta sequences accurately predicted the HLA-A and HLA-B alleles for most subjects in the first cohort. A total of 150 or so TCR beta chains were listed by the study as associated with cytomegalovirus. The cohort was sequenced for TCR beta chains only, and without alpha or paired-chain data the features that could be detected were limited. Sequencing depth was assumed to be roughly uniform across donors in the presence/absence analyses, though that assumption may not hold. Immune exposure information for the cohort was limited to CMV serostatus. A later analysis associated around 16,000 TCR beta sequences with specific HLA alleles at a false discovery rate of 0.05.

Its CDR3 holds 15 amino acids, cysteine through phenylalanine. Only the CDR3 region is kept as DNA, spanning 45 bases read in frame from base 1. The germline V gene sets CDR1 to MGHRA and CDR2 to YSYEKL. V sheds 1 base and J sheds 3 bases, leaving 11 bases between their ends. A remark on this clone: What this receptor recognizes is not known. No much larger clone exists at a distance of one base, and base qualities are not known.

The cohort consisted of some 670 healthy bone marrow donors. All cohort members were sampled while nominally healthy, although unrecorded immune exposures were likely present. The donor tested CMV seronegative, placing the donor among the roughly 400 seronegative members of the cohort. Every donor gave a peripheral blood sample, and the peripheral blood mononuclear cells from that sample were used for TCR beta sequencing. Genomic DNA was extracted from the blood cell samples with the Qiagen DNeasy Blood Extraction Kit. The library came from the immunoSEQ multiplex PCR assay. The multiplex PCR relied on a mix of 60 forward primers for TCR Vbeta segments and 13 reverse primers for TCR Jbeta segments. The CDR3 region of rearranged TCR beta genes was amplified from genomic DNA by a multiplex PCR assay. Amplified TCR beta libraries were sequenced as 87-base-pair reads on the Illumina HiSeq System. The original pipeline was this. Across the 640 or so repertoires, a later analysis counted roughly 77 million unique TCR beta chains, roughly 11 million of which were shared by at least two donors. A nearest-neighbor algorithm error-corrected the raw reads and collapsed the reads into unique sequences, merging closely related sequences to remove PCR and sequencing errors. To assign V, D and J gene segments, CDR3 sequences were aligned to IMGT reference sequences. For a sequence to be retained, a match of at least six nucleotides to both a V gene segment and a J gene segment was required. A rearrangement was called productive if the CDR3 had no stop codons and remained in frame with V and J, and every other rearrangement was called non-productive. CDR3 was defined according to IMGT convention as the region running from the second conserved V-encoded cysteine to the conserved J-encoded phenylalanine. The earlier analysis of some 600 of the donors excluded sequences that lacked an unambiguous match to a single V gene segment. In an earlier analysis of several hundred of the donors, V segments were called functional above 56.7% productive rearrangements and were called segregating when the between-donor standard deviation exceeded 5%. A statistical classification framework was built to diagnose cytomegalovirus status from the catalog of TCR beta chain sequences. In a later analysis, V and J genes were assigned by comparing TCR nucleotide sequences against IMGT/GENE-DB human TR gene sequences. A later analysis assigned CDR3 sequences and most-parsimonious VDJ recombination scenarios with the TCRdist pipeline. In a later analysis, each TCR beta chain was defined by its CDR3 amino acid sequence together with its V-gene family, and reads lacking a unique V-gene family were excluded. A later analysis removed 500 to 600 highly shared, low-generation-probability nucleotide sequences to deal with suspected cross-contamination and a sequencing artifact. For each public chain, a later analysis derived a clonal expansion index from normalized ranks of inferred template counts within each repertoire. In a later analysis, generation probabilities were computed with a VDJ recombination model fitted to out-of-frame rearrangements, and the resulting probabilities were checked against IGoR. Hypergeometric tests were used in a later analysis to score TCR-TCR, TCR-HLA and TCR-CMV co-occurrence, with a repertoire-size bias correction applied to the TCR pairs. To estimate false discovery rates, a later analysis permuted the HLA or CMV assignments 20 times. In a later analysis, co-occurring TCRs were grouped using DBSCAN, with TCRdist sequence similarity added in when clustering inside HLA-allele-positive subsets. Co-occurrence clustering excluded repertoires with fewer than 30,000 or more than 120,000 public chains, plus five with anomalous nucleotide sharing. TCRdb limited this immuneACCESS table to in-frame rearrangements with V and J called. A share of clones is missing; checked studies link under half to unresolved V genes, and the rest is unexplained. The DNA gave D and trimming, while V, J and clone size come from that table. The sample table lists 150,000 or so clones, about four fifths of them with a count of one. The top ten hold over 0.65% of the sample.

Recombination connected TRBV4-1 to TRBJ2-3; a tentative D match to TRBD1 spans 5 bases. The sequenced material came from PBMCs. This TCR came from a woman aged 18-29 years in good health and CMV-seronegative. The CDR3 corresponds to CASSQGRQRTDTQYF. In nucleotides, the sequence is TGCGCCAGCAGCCAAGGTAGACAGCGTACAGATACGCAGTATTTT.